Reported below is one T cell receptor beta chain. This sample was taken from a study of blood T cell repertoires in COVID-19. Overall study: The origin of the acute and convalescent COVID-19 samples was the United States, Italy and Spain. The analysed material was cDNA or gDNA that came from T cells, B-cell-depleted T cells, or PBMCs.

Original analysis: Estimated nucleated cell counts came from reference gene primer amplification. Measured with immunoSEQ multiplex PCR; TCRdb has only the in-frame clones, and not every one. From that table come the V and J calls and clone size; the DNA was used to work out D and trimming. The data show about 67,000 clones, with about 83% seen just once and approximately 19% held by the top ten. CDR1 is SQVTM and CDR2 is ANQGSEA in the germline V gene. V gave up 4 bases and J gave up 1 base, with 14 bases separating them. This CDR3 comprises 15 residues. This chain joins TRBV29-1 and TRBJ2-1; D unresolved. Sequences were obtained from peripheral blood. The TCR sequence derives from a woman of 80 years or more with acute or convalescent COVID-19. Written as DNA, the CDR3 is TGCAGCGTTGTTGGCAGGCAAGCTTCCTACAATGAGCAGTTCTTC. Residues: CSVVGRQASYNEQFF.